This record covers a single T cell receptor (beta chain). This clone has just one count. Its cognate antigen has yet to be identified. One base away there is no much larger clone; base qualities are not given. This sample is drawn from a study of T cell changes during pregnancy in multiple sclerosis (dated by TCRdb to the late 2010s). Regarding the study in general: In women with multiple sclerosis, the researchers looked at how the T cell repertoire shifted as pregnancy progressed.

V is clipped by 7 bases and J by 4 bases, and the sequence between their germline boundaries is 13 bases long. CDR1 and CDR2, looked up from the germline V gene, are ENHRY and SYGVKD. The CDR3 measures 13 amino acids from cysteine to phenylalanine. The kept DNA is CDR3 alone, 39 bases in frame from the first base. Libraries were prepared through the immunoSEQ multiplex PCR assay. The source is immuneACCESS, and TCRdb retained only in-frame sequences with V and J called. Part of the clones is not carried over; for the studies checked, unresolved V genes explain less than half of this, and the remainder is unexplained. The sample profile shows 70,000 to 95,000 clones; about 91% of them were found once. The ten largest clones add up to approximately 1.9% of the sample.

Sequences were derived from peripheral blood, sampled before pregnancy. The origin of this receptor is a female donor with multiple sclerosis, enrolled in a pregnancy study. The chain is encoded by TRBV10-3 joined to TRBJ1-1, with no confident D gene call. The DNA reads TGTGCCATCAAGGCACTGGGGAGCACTGAAGCTTTCTTT. This encodes CAIKALGSTEAFF.